This entry lists 13 T cell receptor beta chains sequenced from one sample in a study of regulatory T cells in long-lasting Graves disease. Investigators prepared the TCR beta libraries by applying iRepertoire HTBI primers and Arm-PCR of CDR3 regions. TCRdb reprocessed the multiplex PCR reads with MiXCR, giving one entry per CDR3 protein. This repertoire shows 400,000 to 500,000 distinct CDR3 sequences, 14% to 15% found once; its top ten account for over 7%. The time point is: newly diagnosed GD, antithyroid drugs for less than 3 months. Following extraction of RNA from PBMCs, that RNA was used to make the TCR library. The sample also formed part of further work on T cells in Graves' hyperthyroidism and ophthalmopathy.

Sequenced here: peripheral blood mononuclear cells (PBMCs), sampled at new diagnosis, from a patient treated with antithyroid drugs. All receptors come from a woman between 40 and 50 years old with Graves disease.

Details on this clonotype: This CDR3 fails to terminate in the conserved phenylalanine or tryptophan, so it likely reflects a read error. This chain links TRBV7-9 with TRBJ2-3; D ambiguous. Trimming removed 5 bases at V and 2 bases at J, with 17 bases between. Germline values: CDR1 SEHNR, CDR2 FQNEAQ (reference sequence). The length of the CDR3 is 16 residues. The CDR3 nucleotides are TGTGCCAGCAGCGACAACTTTGGCTCTACCACAGATACGCAGTATCTT. It yields the protein CASSDNFGSTTDTQYL.

This clonotype was picked up many times. The rearrangement uses TRBV7-2 and TRBJ2-1; weak D call: TRBD2 (6 bases). CDR3 length equals 14 residues. V shed 1 base and J shed 5 bases, with 9 bases lying between them. In germline, CDR1 is SGHTA, CDR2 FQGNSA. In DNA, the CDR3 is TGTGCCAGCAGCTTAGACCTAGCGAACAATGAGCAGTTCTTC. The encoded protein is CASSLDLANNEQFF.

This clonotype showed up many times. The chain recombines TRBV5-1 with TRBJ2-7; D is possibly TRBD2 (6 bases). This CDR3 region has 14 residues. In germline, CDR1 is SGHRS, CDR2 YFSETQ. V lost 7 bases and J lost 2, with 16 bases in between. In DNA, the CDR3 is TGCGCCAGCGGCGCGGGTAGCGGAGCCTACGAGCAGTACTTC. Its translation: CASGAGSGAYEQYF.

CDR3 in DNA: TGCAGTGCTAGAGATCCATTAGCGGGGGGCTCAGATACGCAGTATTTT. Amino acid sequence: CSARDPLAGGSDTQYF. This chain joins TRBV20-1 and TRBJ2-3, with 10 bases that match TRBD2. Losses at the gene ends were 0 bases for V and 4 bases for J; bases not matched to a gene: 7. The germline CDR1 and CDR2 sequences are DFQATT and SNEGSKA (reference sequence). The CDR3 spans 16 residues.

The chain combines TRBV6-4 with TRBJ1-1; 7 bases are a match to TRBD1. J gave up 0 bases and V 6 bases, and 13 bases lay outside the gene matches. This CDR3 region has 17 residues. Per the germline V gene, CDR1 is MRHNA and CDR2 is SNTAGT. The CDR3 loop reads CASRKRKPGQLNTEAFF. The CDR3 DNA follows: TGTGCCAGCAGAAAACGAAAACCGGGACAGTTGAACACTGAAGCTTTCTTT.

This chain uses TRBV20-1 with TRBJ2-1, with TRBD2 as a possible D gene (6 bases). V gave up 2 bases and J gave up 4 bases, with 21 bases separating them. The CDR3 is made up of 17 amino acids. The V gene's germline CDR1 is DFQATT and CDR2 SNEGSKA (reference sequence). The CDR3 spells CSARPYKTRLTYNEQFF. The CDR3 region has the DNA TGCAGTGCTAGACCCTATAAGACTAGACTAACTTACAATGAGCAGTTCTTC.

This clonotype came up a few times. This sequence joins TRBV12-3 or TRBV12-4 and TRBJ1-1; TRBD1 or TRBD2 may be the D gene (5 bases each). The last part of the DNA fits TRBJ2-3 better; the J call may be wrong. The CDR3 is 14 residues long. The CDR3 loop reads CASRLGVSTDTQYF. Written as DNA, the CDR3 is TGTGCCAGCAGACTGGGGGTGTCCACAGATACGCAGTATTTT.

The sample holds many counts of this clonotype. The chain joins TRBV12-3 or TRBV12-4 to TRBJ2-7; D remains unclear. The length of the CDR3 is 15 residues. V shed 2 bases and J shed 3 bases, with 14 bases lying between them. The CDR3 DNA reads TGTGCCAGCAGTTTATGGGCCTACGGAAACTACGAGCAGTACTTC. Translated: CASSLWAYGNYEQYF.

This clonotype has a handful of counts. This sequence joins TRBV20-1 and TRBJ1-1; TRBD1 is a possible D gene (5 bases). V gave up 5 bases and J gave up 4 bases, with 11 bases separating them. Germline V lookup: CDR1 DFQATT, CDR2 SNEGSKA (reference sequence). This CDR3 contains 12 residues. The CDR3 sequence is CSAPLGGTEAFF. For the CDR3, the DNA is TGCAGTGCTCCCCTTGGGGGCACTGAAGCTTTCTTT.

The chain is built from TRBV10-2 and TRBJ1-3, with D possibly matching TRBD1 (5 bases). CDR1 and CDR2 (germline): WSHSY, SAAADI. The V end was cut by 0 bases, the J end by 1 base, with 7 bases between. CDR3 length equals 15 residues. CDR3 in amino acids: CASSESPGSGNTIYF. The CDR3 nucleotides read TGCGCCAGCAGTGAGTCTCCAGGGTCTGGAAACACCATATATTTT.

Ten or more counts support this clonotype. The CDR3 region is CASSFWANERVSYNEQFF. CDR3 coding DNA: TGTGCCAGCAGTTTTTGGGCAAACGAGAGGGTTTCCTACAATGAGCAGTTCTTC. The V and J genes are TRBV12-3 or TRBV12-4 and TRBJ2-1; TRBD2 is a possible D gene (5 bases). The CDR3 loop spans 18 amino acids. V was trimmed by 3 bases and J by 1 base, leaving 19 bases between them.

This clonotype was picked up many times. This chain connects TRBV6-1 to TRBJ2-6; possible D gene TRBD1, 6 bases. This CDR3 comprises 14 residues. The germline V gene encodes CDR1 MNHNS and CDR2 SASEGT. The V end was cut by 6 bases, the J end by 2 bases, with 8 bases between. CDR3 amino acids: CASRTGTGANVLTF. The CDR3, as DNA: TGTGCCAGCAGAACAGGGACTGGGGCCAACGTCCTGACTTTC.

This clonotype was seen ten or more times. The chain is built from TRBV10-2 and TRBJ1-5; D call uncertain. V lost 7 bases and J lost 9, with 16 bases in between. Germline V lookup: CDR1 WSHSY, CDR2 SAAADI. The CDR3 spans 13 residues. CDR3 sequence: CASTVAEGGPQHF. CDR3 nucleotides: TGCGCCAGCACCGTCGCGGAGGGAGGGCCCCAGCATTTT.